This T cell receptor beta chain came from a study of OX40 agonist ivuxolimab in advanced cancers. Overall study: Participants could have had prior anti-PD-1, anti-PD-L1 or anti-CTLA-4 therapy, and roughly 40% had some.

Using immunoSEQ multiplex PCR, the repertoire was profiled, and TCRdb retains in-frame clones only, with some absent. The sample lists almost 85,000 clones; 89% were seen once. Concerning this clone: Its antigen is not known.

Study-wide points: The expanded peripheral T cells' antigen specificity was not determined. Partly responding patients at 0.1-3.0 mg/kg showed some of the smallest clonal expansion. Nonresponders included some who also had low normalized T-cell clonal expansion.

Germline V gene data show CDR1 as SGHTA and CDR2 as FQGNSA. The V and J ends lost 3 bases and 5 bases, in that order; junction bases with no gene match: 12. The CDR3 runs 17 residues. Material: CD4+ or CD8+ T cells sorted from blood, obtained in a trial of the OX40 agonist ivuxolimab. The rearrangement uses TRBV7-2 and TRBJ2-2; 7 nucleotides line up with TRBD1. This sequence was found in an adult with an advanced solid tumor such as melanoma, head and neck, liver or kidney cancer. The CDR3 reads CASSFPPGQSRTGELFF. The CDR3 bases are TGTGCCAGCAGCTTTCCGCCGGGACAGAGTCGGACCGGGGAGCTGTTTTTT.